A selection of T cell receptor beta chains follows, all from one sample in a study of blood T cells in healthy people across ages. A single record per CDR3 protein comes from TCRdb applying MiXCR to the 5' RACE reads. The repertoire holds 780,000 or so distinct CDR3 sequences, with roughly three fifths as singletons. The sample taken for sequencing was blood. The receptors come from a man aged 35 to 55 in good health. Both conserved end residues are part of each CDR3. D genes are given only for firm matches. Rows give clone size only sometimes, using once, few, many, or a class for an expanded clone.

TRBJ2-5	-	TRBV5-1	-	TGCGCCAGCAGCCTCCGGGCCCAGGGTGAGACCCAGTACTTC	CASSLRAQGETQYF
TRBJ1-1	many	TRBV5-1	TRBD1	TGCGCCAGCAGCGCCTCAGGGGGCGTCAACACTGAAGCTTTCTTT	CASSASGGVNTEAFF
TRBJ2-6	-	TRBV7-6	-	TGTGCCAGCAGCTTAGTGCCTGGAGGGGGGGCTGGGGCCAACGTCCTGACTTTC	CASSLVPGGGAGANVLTF
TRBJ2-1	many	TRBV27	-	TGTGCCAGCAGTTTCTCCAGGGAAAATTACAATGAGCAGTTCTTC	CASSFSRENYNEQFF
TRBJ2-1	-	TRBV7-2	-	TGTGCCAGCAGCTTATCCGCCGGGACCGTGTACAATGAGCAGTTCTTC	CASSLSAGTVYNEQFF
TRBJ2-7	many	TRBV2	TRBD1	TGTGCCAGCAGTCAACCGGGACAGAGTTACGAGCAGTACTTC	CASSQPGQSYEQYF
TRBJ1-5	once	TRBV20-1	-	TGCAGTGCTAGAGGGGATCCCAATCAGCCCCAGCATTTT	CSARGDPNQPQHF
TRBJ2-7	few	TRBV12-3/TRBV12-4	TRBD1	TGTGCCAGCAGTGACAGGGATTTCGACGAGCAGTACTTC	CASSDRDFDEQYF
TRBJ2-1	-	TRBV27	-	TGTGCCAGCAGTTTATGGGTCGCGAACAATGAGCAGTTCTTC	CASSLWVANNEQFF
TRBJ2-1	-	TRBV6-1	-	TGTGCCAGCAGTGAACGTCCAATGGGCTATGAGCAGTTCTTC	CASSERPMGYEQFF
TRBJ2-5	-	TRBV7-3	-	TGTGCCAACAGCTTAAGCATGGGGCCCGGGGAGACCCAGTACTTC	CANSLSMGPGETQYF
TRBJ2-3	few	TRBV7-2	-	TGTGCCAGCAGCTTAGGTGGCCAGGTCTTTAGCACAGATACGCAGTATTTT	CASSLGGQVFSTDTQYF
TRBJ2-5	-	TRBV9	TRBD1	TGTGCCAGCAGCCTAGGGACAGGGTCTCGTCAGGAGACCCAGTACTTC	CASSLGTGSRQETQYF
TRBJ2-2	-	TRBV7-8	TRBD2	TGTGCCAGCAGCCCCACCGGGACTAGCGGGAGGGTCGATTTTACCGGGGAGCTGTTTTTT	CASSPTGTSGRVDFTGELFF
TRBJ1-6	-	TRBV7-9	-	TGTGCCAGCAGCTTTAAGGGAACCTCGTATAATTCACCCCTCCACTTT	CASSFKGTSYNSPLHF
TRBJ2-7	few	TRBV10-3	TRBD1	TGTGCCATCAGTGAGCGCAACAGGGGATTAGGCGACGAGCAGTACTTC	CAISERNRGLGDEQYF
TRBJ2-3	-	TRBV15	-	TGTGCCACCAGCAGCCAAAGGACGGCCAGCACAGATACGCAGTATTTT	CATSSQRTASTDTQYF
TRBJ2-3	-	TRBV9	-	TGTGCCAGCAGCGCTCAGACTATTCCCACAGATACGCAGTATTTT	CASSAQTIPTDTQYF